What follows are 2 T cell receptor beta chains derived from one specimen sequenced in a study of T cells after yellow fever vaccination. A single record per CDR3 protein comes from TCRdb applying MiXCR to the 5' RACE reads. The profile shows about 550,000 distinct CDR3 sequences, roughly 21% of them singletons. The starting material was PBMCs, obtained 15 days after the yellow fever booster vaccination. The receptor set was obtained from a man aged 25 to 40 who received the YFV17D yellow fever vaccine.

The chain couples TRBV7-2 to TRBJ2-5; 9 bases agree with TRBD1. This CDR3 has 14 residues. Germline V CDR1 and CDR2: SGHTA, FQGNSA. J was trimmed by 5 bases and V by 5 bases; bases with no gene match: 6. The CDR3 spells CASSATGGRETQYF. The CDR3 DNA reads TGTGCCAGCAGCGCGACAGGGGGGCGGGAGACCCAGTACTTC.

This clonotype was counted a few times. The chain links TRBV4-3 to TRBJ2-7; 7 bases line up with TRBD2. The CDR3 length is 15 residues. J lost 7 bases, V lost 8 bases, and 17 bases had no gene match. Germline CDR1 LGHNA, CDR2 YSLEER. CDR3 DNA sequence: TGCGCCAGCCGAAAAAGGGGACTACGAGCAAGAGAGCAGTACTTC. Translated: CASRKRGLRAREQYF.